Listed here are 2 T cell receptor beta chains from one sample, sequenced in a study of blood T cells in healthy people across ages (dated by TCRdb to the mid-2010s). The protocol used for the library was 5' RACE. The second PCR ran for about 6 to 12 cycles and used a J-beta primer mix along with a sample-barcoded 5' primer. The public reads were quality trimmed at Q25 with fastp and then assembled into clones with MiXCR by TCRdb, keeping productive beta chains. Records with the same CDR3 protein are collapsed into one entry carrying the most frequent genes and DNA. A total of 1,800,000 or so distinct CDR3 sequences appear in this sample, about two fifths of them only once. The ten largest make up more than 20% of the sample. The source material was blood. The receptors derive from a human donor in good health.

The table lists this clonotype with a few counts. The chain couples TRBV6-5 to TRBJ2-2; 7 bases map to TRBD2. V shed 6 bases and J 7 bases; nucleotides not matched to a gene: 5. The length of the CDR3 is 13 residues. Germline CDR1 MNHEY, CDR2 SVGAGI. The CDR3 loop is CASRRGRGGELFF. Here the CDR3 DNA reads TGTGCCAGCAGGAGAGGGAGGGGCGGGGAGCTGTTTTTT.

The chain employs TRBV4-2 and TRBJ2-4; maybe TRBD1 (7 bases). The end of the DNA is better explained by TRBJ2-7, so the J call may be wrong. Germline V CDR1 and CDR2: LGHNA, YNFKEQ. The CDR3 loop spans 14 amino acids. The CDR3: CASSPSQGGYEQYF. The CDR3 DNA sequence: TGTGCCAGCAGCCCATCCCAGGGGGGTTACGAGCAGTACTTC.